These 31 T cell receptor beta chains share one sample of origin, sequenced in a study of PD-1 blockade in classical Hodgkin lymphoma. Clones were read by immunoSEQ multiplex PCR, and TCRdb kept only the in-frame ones, dropping some. The sample includes tens of thousands of clones, roughly 76% seen only once; the top ten take 1.2%. Time point of the sample: cycle 4 day 1 (C4D1), after less than seven weeks of nivolumab. Exposure to brentuximab vedotin varied, and each patient had relapsed following autologous stem cell transplantation. Negative magnetic selection isolated CD4+ T cells from thawed PBMCs. This specimen consisted of CD4+ T cells from blood, obtained before the fourth cycle of nivolumab. These receptors were collected from a human donor with classical Hodgkin lymphoma.

This clone was recorded once. The CDR3 DNA follows: TGTGCCAGCAGCTTAGACCTGAACTCGAATGAAAAACTGTTTTTT. It encodes CASSLDLNSNEKLFF. The chain couples TRBV11-2 to TRBJ1-4; D remains ambiguous. Germline CDR1 is SGHAT and CDR2 is FQNNGV. CDR3 length: 15 amino acids. Between the trimmed V and J ends, which lost 0 bases and 5 bases, there was a span of 10 bases.

The sample holds a few counts of this clone. V gene TRBV6-5 combines with J gene TRBJ1-6; D gene unclear. This CDR3 has 14 amino acids. Germline CDR1 and CDR2: MNHEY and SVGAGI. V lost 4 bases and J 10 bases, leaving 14 bases between the germline ends. CDR3 nucleotides: TGTGCCAGCAGTTCCGGGAGGAGGCTGTCACCCCTCCACTTT. Translation: CASSSGRRLSPLHF.

The V call is TRBV6-5, the J call TRBJ2-7; tentatively, D is TRBD2 (7 bases). Deletions cut 2 bases from V and 7 bases from J, with 15 bases between. The germline gives CDR1 MNHEY, CDR2 SVGAGI. The CDR3 runs 14 residues. CDR3 region: CASSYLGGGVEQYF. CDR3 in DNA: TGTGCCAGCAGTTACCTTGGGGGGGGCGTGGAGCAGTACTTC.

CDR3 region: CASSLILGGTTEAFF. The CDR3 nucleotides are TGTGCCAGCAGCTTAATATTAGGGGGCACGACTGAAGCTTTCTTT. The V call is TRBV7-3, the J call TRBJ1-1; 7 nucleotides match TRBD1. With 1 base clipped from V and 5 bases from J, the junction kept 7 bases outside the gene matches. The CDR3 is made up of 15 amino acids. Germline assignment: CDR1 SGHTA and CDR2 FQGTGA.

This clone was seen more than once but under ten times. The CDR3 bases are TGTGCCAGCAGCGCCGTATCGGGGGGTGTAAAGAGCGAGCAGTACTTC. Translation gives CASSAVSGGVKSEQYF. V is TRBV9 and J is TRBJ2-7; 7 bases agree with TRBD2. CDR3 length: 16 amino acids. The germline CDR1 and CDR2 sequences are SGDLS and YYNGEE. Trimming cost V 3 bases and J 6 bases; bases outside gene matches: 15.

V usage is TRBV2 and J usage is TRBJ2-3, with unresolved D. Between the trimmed V and J ends, which lost 6 bases and 5 bases, there was a span of 6 bases. The CDR3 length is 11 residues. The germline V gene has CDR1 SNHLY and CDR2 FYNNEI. The CDR3 is CASRGLDTQYF. As DNA, the CDR3 is TGTGCCAGCAGGGGGTTAGATACGCAGTATTTT.

This clone was seen only a few times. This sequence joins TRBV7-2 and TRBJ2-5, with TRBD1 matching 9 bases. CDR3 length: 14 amino acids. Trimming took 6 bases from V and 4 from J; bases not matched to a gene: 6. Germline V gene data show CDR1 as SGHTA and CDR2 as FQGNSA. The CDR3 nucleotides read TGTGCCAGCAGGACCGACAGGGGGGGAGAGACCCAGTACTTC. It encodes CASRTDRGGETQYF.

The chain has TRBV30 and TRBJ1-2; 8 bases are shared with TRBD1. This CDR3 is built from 11 residues. Unmatched junction bases numbered 6, after V lost 8 bases and J lost 7 bases. Germline-derived CDR1 and CDR2 are GTSNPN and SVGIG (reference sequence). CDR3 region: CAGSDRVGYTF. For the CDR3, the DNA is TGTGCCGGATCGGACAGGGTTGGCTACACCTTC.

V gene TRBV5-4 combines with J gene TRBJ2-2; D might be TRBD2 (6 bases). Per the germline V gene, CDR1 is SGHNT and CDR2 is YYREEE (reference sequence). CDR3 length: 16 residues. V lost 1 base, J lost 0 bases, and 10 bases lay in between. In nucleotides, the CDR3 is TGTGCCAGCAGCTTGCTTTGGGGGGCGAACACCGGGGAGCTGTTTTTT. It codes for CASSLLWGANTGELFF.

The rearrangement joins TRBV5-5 to TRBJ1-5; D possibly corresponds to TRBD1 (5 bases). V was pared by 0 bases and J by 0 bases, with 10 bases between. The CDR3 has 16 amino acids. The germline V gene has CDR1 SGHKS and CDR2 YYEKEE (reference sequence). CDR3 DNA sequence: TGTGCCAGCAGCTTGGGGGCAGGGTATAGCAATCAGCCCCAGCATTTT. This gives the protein CASSLGAGYSNQPQHF.

Regarding this clone: At one boundary the junction diverges from the germline segment, which might be a read error. This chain joins TRBV7-7 and TRBJ2-3, with D possibly matching TRBD2 (6 bases). The CDR3 sequence is 13 residues long. From germline, CDR1 is SSHAT and CDR2 FNYEAQ (reference sequence). The CDR3 here is CASSRGNTDTQYF. As DNA, the CDR3 is TGTGCTAGCAGCCGCGGGAATACAGATACGCAGTATTTT.

V and J are TRBV10-3 and TRBJ2-5, with 7 bases lining up with TRBD1. CDR1 is ENHRY and CDR2 is SYGVKD in the germline V gene. V dropped 2 bases and J dropped 3; count of bases not matched to a gene: 3. The CDR3 runs to 14 residues. CDR3 sequence reads: CAISEPGQKETQYF. The CDR3 DNA reads TGTGCCATCAGTGAGCCGGGACAGAAAGAGACCCAGTACTTC.

This clone was observed a handful of times. The chain uses TRBV5-1 and TRBJ1-1; 9 bases map to TRBD1. J was trimmed by 0 bases and V by 4 bases; bases with no gene match: 7. The CDR3 has 16 amino acids. Germline V gives CDR1 SGHRS, CDR2 YFSETQ. In DNA, the CDR3 is TGCGCCAGCAGCCCCGCCGGGACAGGGCTGAACACTGAAGCTTTCTTT. Protein product: CASSPAGTGLNTEAFF.

V gene TRBV27 combines with J gene TRBJ2-5, with a possible D match to TRBD1 (6 bases). This CDR3 has 15 amino acids. Per the germline V gene, CDR1 is MNHEY and CDR2 is SMNVEV (reference sequence). V was cut by 6 bases and J by 3 bases, with 17 bases left in between. CDR3 amino acids: CASSPRQAGKETQYF. Written as DNA, the CDR3 is TGTGCCAGCAGCCCCCGACAGGCCGGGAAAGAGACCCAGTACTTC.

The rearrangement uses TRBV6-5 and TRBJ1-1; the match to TRBD1 covers 7 bases. This CDR3 comprises 15 residues. The V gene end was trimmed by 0 bases and the J gene end by 5 bases; junction bases not matched to a gene: 6. From germline, CDR1 is MNHEY and CDR2 SVGAGI. CDR3 bases: TGTGCCAGCAGTTACTCCACAGGGGCCGAGACTGAAGCTTTCTTT. This encodes CASSYSTGAETEAFF.

The chain uses TRBV7-2 and TRBJ1-4; 8 bases line up with TRBD1. This CDR3 comprises 13 residues. Germline V gives CDR1 SGHTA, CDR2 FQGNSA. With 4 bases clipped from V and 10 bases from J, the junction kept 5 bases outside the gene matches. CDR3: CASSSGQVGKLFF. The CDR3 nucleotides read TGTGCCAGCAGCTCGGGACAGGTTGGAAAACTGTTTTTT.

V and J are TRBV29-1 and TRBJ1-6; 7 bases line up with TRBD1. J gave up 12 bases and V 7 bases, and 6 bases lay outside the gene matches. This CDR3 spans 11 amino acids. The V gene's germline CDR1 is SQVTM and CDR2 ANQGSEA. The CDR3 sequence: CSEDRVQPLHF. The CDR3 region has the DNA TGCAGCGAAGACAGGGTCCAACCCCTCCACTTT.

The chain has TRBV6-5 and TRBJ2-1, with D unresolved. Germline V CDR1 and CDR2: MNHEY, SVGAGI. Trimming took 4 bases from V and 0 from J, leaving 4 bases between them. The CDR3 spans 13 residues. The CDR3: CASSWDSYNEQFF. DNA for the CDR3: TGTGCCAGCAGTTGGGACTCCTACAATGAGCAGTTCTTC.

This clone turned up a few times. This chain uses TRBV6-1 with TRBJ1-5; D is ambiguous. The CDR3 is 12 amino acids. Germline V gene sequence: CDR1 MNHNS, CDR2 SASEGT. Trimming left V 7 bases short and J 2 bases short, with 6 bases between. The CDR3 nucleotides are TGTGCCAGCAAAGACGGCAATCAGCCCCAGCATTTT. Translated, it gives CASKDGNQPQHF.

V usage is TRBV7-8 and J usage is TRBJ2-2; D gene ambiguous. Trimming cost V 7 bases and J 3 bases, with 12 bases left between them. Germline CDR1 SGHVS, CDR2 FQNEAQ. The CDR3 consists of 14 residues. The CDR3 DNA follows: TGTGCCAGCATCCCTCCCCCAGACACCGGGGAGCTGTTTTTT. It specifies CASIPPPDTGELFF.

This chain connects TRBV6-1 to TRBJ1-3; TRBD1 is a possible D gene (5 bases). The CDR3 consists of 15 residues. Per germline, CDR1 MNHNS and CDR2 SASEGT. V gave up 5 bases and J gave up 0 bases, with 11 bases separating them. CDR3 in amino acids: CASSTGFSSGNTIYF. The CDR3, as DNA: TGTGCCAGCAGTACAGGCTTTTCCTCTGGAAACACCATATATTTT.

The rearrangement joins TRBV19 to TRBJ2-1, with D tentatively TRBD1 or TRBD2 (6 bases each). V dropped 3 bases and J dropped 5 bases, with 17 bases sitting between them. Germline V gene sequence: CDR1 LNHDA, CDR2 SQIVND (reference sequence). The CDR3 runs to 16 residues. CDR3 DNA: TGTGCCAGTAGTATGTTCTGGGGGGCTGGGGACAATGAGCAGTTCTTC. Its translation: CASSMFWGAGDNEQFF.

The J gene is TRBJ1-1, the V gene TRBV14; D is undetermined. The V end was cut by 6 bases, the J end by 2 bases, with 16 bases between. The CDR3 spans 15 residues. The germline gives CDR1 SGHDN, CDR2 FVKESK. The CDR3 sequence: CASSPLGGKNTEAFF. The DNA for the CDR3 is TGTGCCAGCAGTCCCCTGGGCGGCAAAAACACTGAAGCTTTCTTT.

The V call is TRBV4-1, the J call TRBJ2-7; D is perhaps TRBD1 (5 bases). Per germline, CDR1 MGHRA and CDR2 YSYEKL. V lost 4 bases, J lost 2 bases, and 12 bases lay in between. The CDR3 is 14 residues long. CDR3 DNA sequence: TGCGCCAGCAGCCCAACCGACAGAACCTACGAGCAGTACTTC. Its translation: CASSPTDRTYEQYF.

The chain combines TRBV6-1 with TRBJ2-2; D is possibly TRBD1 (8 bases). The V end lost 1 base, the J end lost 6 bases, and 15 bases lay between the germline ends. Germline CDR1 and CDR2: MNHNS and SASEGT. The CDR3 has 16 amino acids. DNA for the CDR3: TGTGCCAGCAGTGAAGTAACAGGGGGGGGGCCCGGGGAGCTGTTTTTT. Its protein is CASSEVTGGGPGELFF.

The CDR3 bases are TGTGCCAGCTCACCGACGACAGGCTCCTATAATTCACCCCTCCACTTT. Translation: CASSPTTGSYNSPLHF. This chain joins TRBV18 and TRBJ1-6; possible D gene TRBD1, 6 bases. CDR1 and CDR2 from the germline V gene are KGHSH and LQKENI. The CDR3 covers 16 residues. Trimming pared 3 bases from V and 0 bases from J, leaving 9 bases between.

V gene TRBV9 combines with J gene TRBJ2-5; TRBD2 aligns across 9 bases. Trimming took 3 bases from V and 5 from J; bases not matched to a gene: 8. CDR3 length: 15 amino acids. Germline lookup yields CDR1 SGDLS and CDR2 YYNGEE. The CDR3: CASSAGLAREETQYF. CDR3 coding DNA: TGTGCCAGCAGCGCCGGACTAGCGAGGGAGGAGACCCAGTACTTC.

The J gene is TRBJ1-4, the V gene TRBV4-3, with 8 bases matching TRBD1. The length of the CDR3 is 16 residues. The ends lost 1 base at V and 5 bases at J; junction bases unmatched: 6. Germline loops: CDR1 LGHNA, CDR2 YSLEER. For the CDR3, the DNA is TGCGCCAGCAGCCAAGGCCAGGGGGCCTTCAATGAAAAACTGTTTTTT. Translating it yields CASSQGQGAFNEKLFF.

This clone was detected only once. The chain combines TRBV5-4 with TRBJ2-3, with no clear D. Trimming shortened V by 0 bases and J by 10 bases, and 18 bases separated the two germline ends. Germline lookup yields CDR1 SGHNT and CDR2 YYREEE (reference sequence). The CDR3 is 15 amino acids. The CDR3 loop reads CASSLGGPGLPAQYF. CDR3 sequence (DNA): TGTGCCAGCAGCTTGGGAGGTCCCGGGCTCCCCGCGCAGTATTTT.

The chain is built from TRBV18 and TRBJ1-1; the D gene is possibly TRBD1 (6 bases). From germline, CDR1 is KGHSH and CDR2 LQKENI. The CDR3 runs to 15 residues. V was trimmed by 3 bases and J by 3 bases, leaving 14 bases between them. The CDR3 region is CASSPVKAGDTEAFF. In DNA, the CDR3 is TGTGCCAGCTCACCGGTAAAGGCAGGGGACACTGAAGCTTTCTTT.

This rearrangement joins TRBV6-5 to TRBJ2-3; tentatively, D is TRBD1 or TRBD2 (5 bases each). Per germline, CDR1 MNHEY and CDR2 SVGAGI. The CDR3 totals 15 residues. Trimming took off 0 bases at V and 11 bases at J, with 18 bases between the two ends. The CDR3 loop is CASSYSRGAGVGQYF. The CDR3 region has the DNA TGTGCCAGCAGTTACTCGAGAGGGGCCGGCGTAGGGCAGTATTTT.